Below, 21 T cell receptor beta chains from the same sample are listed, as sequenced in a study of blood T cell repertoires in COVID-19. Libraries were prepared by immunoSEQ multiplex PCR; TCRdb keeps only in-frame clonotypes and omits some of them. The sample has more than 300,000 clones, about 91% seen once. The sequencing input was peripheral blood. The receptors stem from a woman aged 30 to 39 with COVID-19, enrolled during active disease.

V gene TRBV5-1 combines with J gene TRBJ1-1; D perhaps matches TRBD1 (6 bases). Deletions cut 0 bases from V and 3 bases from J, with 9 bases between. Germline lookup yields CDR1 SGHRS and CDR2 YFSETQ. This CDR3 comprises 14 residues. The CDR3 loop reads CASSLVGGHTEAFF. The CDR3, as DNA: TGCGCCAGCAGCTTGGTCGGGGGGCACACTGAAGCTTTCTTT.

V and J are TRBV7-7 and TRBJ1-2; 8 positions match TRBD1. The CDR3 length is 16 residues. CDR1 is SSHAT and CDR2 is FNYEAQ in the germline V gene (reference sequence). J gave up 6 bases and V 6 bases, and 15 bases lay outside the gene matches. In DNA form, the CDR3 reads TGTGCCAGCAGTATCTGCTCAGGGGGCGCGGACCATGGCTACACCTTC. This encodes CASSICSGGADHGYTF.

The chain recombines TRBV18 with TRBJ2-1, with D maybe TRBD1 (7 bases). Germline lookup yields CDR1 KGHSH and CDR2 LQKENI. Trimming left V 6 bases short and J 5 bases short, with 17 bases between. The CDR3 is made up of 15 amino acids. The CDR3 nucleotides are TGTGCCAGCTCCGACTACAGGGGCGGGGACAATGAGCAGTTCTTC. Translating it yields CASSDYRGGDNEQFF.

The chain combines TRBV5-4 with TRBJ1-2, with TRBD1 matching 9 bases. CDR1 is SGHNT and CDR2 is YYREEE in the germline V gene (reference sequence). J was trimmed by 6 bases and V by 5 bases; bases with no gene match: 11. This CDR3 contains 15 residues. The CDR3: CASSLNRGRVNGYTF. CDR3 sequence (DNA): TGTGCCAGCAGTTTGAACAGGGGGCGCGTAAATGGCTACACCTTC.

The V and J genes are TRBV18 and TRBJ1-4, with TRBD1 matching over 8 bases. Germline V gene lookup returns CDR1 KGHSH and CDR2 LQKENI. This CDR3 contains 15 residues. The V segment lost 3 bases and the J segment 4 bases; nucleotides outside the gene matches: 4. The CDR3 is CASSPGQGFNEKLFF. The CDR3 nucleotides read TGTGCCAGCTCACCCGGACAGGGTTTTAATGAAAAACTGTTTTTT. The entire variable domain, with the rest obtained from reference TRBV18 and TRBJ1-4, is as follows: NAGVMQNPRHLVRRRGQEARLRCSPMKGHSHVYWYRQLPEEGLKFMVYLQKENIIDESGMPKERFSAEFPKEGPSILRIQQVVRGDSAAYFCASSPGQGFNEKLFFGSGTQLSVL.

V usage is TRBV28 and J usage is TRBJ1-2, with D unresolved. In germline, CDR1 is MDHEN, CDR2 SYDVKM. Trimming left V 2 bases short and J 4 bases short, with 8 bases between. This CDR3 region has 13 residues. CDR3 nucleotides: TGTGCCAGCAGTTTAATTACAGCCTATGGCTACACCTTC. It specifies CASSLITAYGYTF.

This clone was observed a single time. The V gene is TRBV7-8, the J gene TRBJ1-2; D gene ambiguous. CDR3 length: 13 amino acids. Per the germline V gene, CDR1 is SGHVS and CDR2 is FQNEAQ. As DNA, the CDR3 is TGTGCTATTCTGGAACTAGCTAACTATGGCTACACCTTC. This codes for CAILELANYGYTF.

This chain links TRBV3-1 (or the pseudogene TRBV3-2) with TRBJ2-2; 7 bases map to TRBD2. This CDR3 is built from 16 residues. The germline CDR1 and CDR2 sequences are LGHDT and YNNKEL (reference sequence). J lost 3 bases, V lost 0 bases, and 4 bases had no gene match. CDR3 sequence reads: CASSQDVGGDTGELFF. The CDR3 nucleotides are TGTGCCAGCAGCCAAGACGTGGGGGGGGACACCGGGGAGCTGTTTTTT.

Here the CDR3 DNA reads TGTGCCAGCAGTGAGTACAGGGCGGGCAATCAGCCCCAGCATTTT. Its protein product is CASSEYRAGNQPQHF. The rearrangement joins TRBV6-1 to TRBJ1-5; D is perhaps TRBD1 (6 bases). The ends were cut back, 3 bases at V and 2 bases at J, with 11 bases in the middle. This CDR3 comprises 15 residues. Germline V gene data show CDR1 as MNHNS and CDR2 as SASEGT.

The CDR3 bases are TGTGCCAGCAGCCAGGGACAGGGGATTGACCCCTACAATGAGCAGTTCTTC. This gives the protein CASSQGQGIDPYNEQFF. This chain links TRBV3-1 (or the pseudogene TRBV3-2) with TRBJ2-1, with 10 positions matching TRBD1. The CDR3 consists of 17 residues. Germline CDR1 is LGHDT and CDR2 is YNNKEL (reference sequence). Trimming at V came to 3 bases and at J to 2 bases, leaving 7 bases not matched to a gene.

Comment on this clone: Other DNA sequences within the sample encode an identical CDR3. The V call is TRBV11-2, the J call TRBJ1-1; D unresolved. Germline assignment: CDR1 SGHAT and CDR2 FQNNGV. The V end was cut by 1 base, the J end by 1 base, with 4 bases between. The CDR3 contains 13 residues. The CDR3 DNA reads as TGTGCCAGCAGCTTAGGACAGAACACTGAAGCTTTCTTT. It yields the protein CASSLGQNTEAFF.

This clone was seen a single time. J is TRBJ2-2 and V is TRBV24-1; no firm D call. CDR3 length equals 14 residues. Germline CDR1 and CDR2: KGHDR and SFDVKD. V gave up 0 bases and J gave up 3 bases, with 4 bases separating them. Written as DNA, the CDR3 is TGTGCCACCAGTGATTTGCTTTACACCGGGGAGCTGTTTTTT. Protein: CATSDLLYTGELFF.

This clone was recorded once. V gene TRBV12-3 or TRBV12-4 combines with J gene TRBJ1-2; no firm D call. The CDR3 consists of 12 residues. The V and J ends lost 5 bases and 9 bases respectively, with 13 bases between them. The CDR3 here is CASSRDSNSYTF. The DNA for the CDR3 is TGTGCCAGCAGTCGTGACTCCAACAGCTACACCTTC.

The gene calls are TRBV2 and TRBJ2-1; TRBD2 might be the D (5 bases). CDR1 is SNHLY, CDR2 FYNNEI, per germline. Trimming took 8 bases from V and 3 from J, leaving 11 bases between them. The CDR3 totals 13 residues. The CDR3 protein is CASREKGYNEQFF. The CDR3 DNA reads as TGTGCCAGCCGGGAAAAGGGCTACAATGAGCAGTTCTTC.

The chain is built from TRBV6-2 or TRBV6-3 and TRBJ2-3; no reliable D call. The V gene's germline CDR1 is MNHEY and CDR2 SVGEGT. Trimming took 4 bases from V and 6 from J, leaving 5 bases between them. The CDR3 is 11 residues long. The CDR3 is CASSSIDTQYF. The CDR3 bases are TGTGCCAGCAGTTCTATTGATACGCAGTATTTT.

The chain is built from TRBV12-3 or TRBV12-4 and TRBJ2-2, with D maybe TRBD2 (5 bases). This CDR3 spans 13 amino acids. Trimming removed 3 bases at V and 7 bases at J, with 9 bases between. CDR3 protein: CASSLSGNGELFF. As DNA, the CDR3 is TGTGCCAGCAGTTTGTCGGGAAACGGGGAGCTGTTTTTT.

In nucleotides, the CDR3 is TGTGCCAGCAGTTTATTACAGGGAAACTATGGCTACACCTTC. Its translation is CASSLLQGNYGYTF. V usage is TRBV6-5 and J usage is TRBJ1-2; a possible D gene is TRBD1 (6 bases). Germline lookup yields CDR1 MNHEY and CDR2 SVGAGI. Trimming took off 4 bases at V and 2 bases at J, with 11 bases between the two ends. This CDR3 comprises 14 residues.

A single count supports this clone. The chain recombines TRBV18 with TRBJ2-1, with 10 bases aligning to TRBD1. The CDR3 contains 14 residues. V gave up 3 bases and J gave up 6 bases; unmatched junction bases: 2. In germline, CDR1 is KGHSH, CDR2 LQKENI. DNA for the CDR3: TGTGCCAGCTCACCTGGGACAGGGGCCAATGAGCAGTTCTTC. This codes for CASSPGTGANEQFF.

The chain has TRBV10-2 and TRBJ2-1, with D perhaps TRBD1 (6 bases). Trimming shortened V by 7 bases and J by 10 bases, and 23 bases separated the two germline ends. Germline V lookup: CDR1 WSHSY, CDR2 SAAADI. The CDR3 is made up of 15 amino acids. For the CDR3, the DNA is TGCGCCAGCACTCTTTCCACTACCGGGACACCCGAGCAGTTCTTC. This gives the protein CASTLSTTGTPEQFF.

The chain carries TRBV4-2 and TRBJ1-4, with D tentatively TRBD1 (5 bases). CDR3 length: 18 amino acids. The germline CDR1 and CDR2 sequences are LGHNA and YNFKEQ. The V gene lost 4 bases and the J gene lost 0 bases, with 18 bases spanning the gap. The CDR3 DNA follows: TGTGCCAGCAGCCCCCGGACGGGACTGTCTTCAACTAATGAAAAACTGTTTTTT. Translation: CASSPRTGLSSTNEKLFF.

This chain links TRBV24-1 with TRBJ1-5; D perhaps matches TRBD1 (5 bases). V lost 1 base and J lost 2, with 20 bases in between. CDR3 length equals 19 residues. The germline CDR1 and CDR2 sequences are KGHDR and SFDVKD. CDR3 sequence reads: CATSDLQQTGTDGNQPQHF. The CDR3 region has the DNA TGTGCCACCAGTGATTTACAACAAACCGGGACTGATGGCAATCAGCCCCAGCATTTT.